This T cell receptor (beta chain) is from a study of response to subunit inactivated influenza vaccine. Regarding the study as a whole: Authors suggested seasonal influenza vaccinations each recruit few new T cells.

The germline V gene has CDR1 MNHNS and CDR2 SASEGT. Trimming shortened V by 7 bases and J by 2 bases, and 14 bases separated the two germline ends. The CDR3 has 15 amino acids. One entry per CDR3 protein, called by TCRdb with MiXCR from the RT-PCR reads. The sample holds roughly 650,000 distinct CDR3 sequences; 12% to 15% are singletons and the top ten take roughly 7.2%. This clonotype showed up just a few times. Its antigen is not known. This chain links TRBV6-1 with TRBJ2-2, with D unclear. This sample comprised PBMCs from blood, obtained 14 days before vaccination. The origin of this receptor is a man aged 45-65 years who received an inactivated influenza vaccine. This CDR3 is CASNLMQVNTGELFF. The CDR3 DNA is TGTGCCAGCAACCTTATGCAGGTTAACACCGGGGAGCTGTTTTTT.